This T cell receptor (beta chain) stems from a study of shared clonotypes between healthy human individuals (dated by TCRdb to 2018 to 2021). Concerning the study at large: A few men and two women, aged 18 to 49 years, made up the cohort. For each donor, CD4 naive and CD4 memory were each given three plates, CD8 naive was given two plates, and CD8 memory was given one plate. The study deeply sequenced blood TCR repertoires of about 5 healthy adults to estimate repertoire size and the extent of clonotype sharing between individuals. To increase sequencing depth and limit assay-specific biases, TCR repertoire library preparation and sequencing were carried out by different laboratories using diverse techniques. Per donor, leukapheresis produced somewhere between about 0.94 and 9 billion PBMCs. Here is what the overall study found, with its caveats: Larger estimated clonotype richness was generally found for naive subsets than for memory subsets. Across a handful of donors, approximately 5% of naive CD4, 3% to 3.5% of naive CD8, approximately 2.5% of memory CD4, and approximately 0.4% of memory CD8 clonotypes were shared. Sampling was restricted to blood, and TCR repertoires in tissue are likely to differ from TCR repertoires in blood. Compared with non-shared clonotypes, clonotypes shared by all four sorted-subset donors had higher generation probabilities. Because the study included a small number of donors, the genetic and exposure-history diversity represented was limited. Based on pairwise subsampling, the degree of clonotype sharing among donors was expected to be affected by sequencing depth. Even with the large sequencing depth, rarefaction of the sorted-subset datasets indicated that sequencing was incomplete.

From the cysteine through the phenylalanine, the CDR3 covers 14 amino acids. CDR3 DNA is the only sequence kept; it has 42 bases, read in frame from the first base. CDR1 and CDR2 (SGHDN, FVKESK) derive from the germline V gene. Clipping removes 3 bases from V and 4 bases from J, with 3 as the unmatched junction base count. On this clone: Its antigen is not yet known. Within one base of it there is no much larger clone, and no base qualities were kept.

TCR CDR3 regions were amplified from genomic DNA by multiplex PCR using the deep immunoSEQ assay. Extracted genomic DNA from each cell subset was spread evenly across all wells of several immunoSEQ 96-well plates, with each plate serving as a replicate. For sorted subsets, each replicate PCR was loaded with about 200 ng genomic DNA, equivalent to 30,000 or so T cell genomes. The purified libraries were quantified using a Qubit 3.0 fluorometer, sized with a Bioanalyzer 2100, and then quantified again using the KAPA Library Quantification kit. Every immunoSEQ 96-well plate was sequenced on a separate single-read 150-cycle Illumina NextSeq 550 flow cell. The paper's data handling went like this. Because only junctional sequences without quality scores were contained in the immunoSEQ output, filtering matching that applied to full-length reads could not be performed. To assign V/J genes and CDR3, sequences were annotated against IMGT germline references using PyIR, a Python wrapper for IgBLAST v1.9. Reads were removed for weak V/J assignments (E-value above 1e-6), missing CDR3, stop codons, out-of-frame junctions, or ambiguous translated residues. V3J clonotypes were defined as sequences sharing an identical inferred V gene, J gene, and CDR3 amino acid sequence. The percentage overlap between two repertoires was calculated by dividing the number of shared unique clonotypes by the size of the smaller repertoire. Richness of each repertoire was evaluated using RTK rarefaction, the Chao1 estimator, and Recon v2.1 estimates of unobserved clonotypes. For all TCRbeta clonotypes obtained by the gDNA method from a handful of donors, generation probabilities were computed with OLGA. TCRdb provides this immuneACCESS table in a form limited to in-frame rearrangements. Some clones are lacking; in checked studies, under half of them reflect an unresolved V gene, and why the rest are absent is not known. V, J and clone size derive from that table, while D and trimming were established from the DNA sequence. Present in this sample are under 850,000 clones, over 90% of which were seen just once. Jointly, the top ten make up 20% to 30% of the sample.

For the CD8 naive samples, CD45RO-negative cells were positively selected for CCR7, yielding a CD45RA+CCR7+ population from which TemRA cells were excluded. The donors were healthy, HIV-negative adults who had no recently reported acute infections or vaccinations. All donors were Caucasian adults living in Nashville, Tennessee, USA. After blood collection by leukapheresis, PBMCs were isolated using Ficoll-Histopaque density gradient centrifugation and then cryopreserved in the vapor phase of liquid nitrogen. Purity and quantity of every magnetically sorted T cell population were checked by analytical flow cytometry. Genomic DNA was isolated from every sorted fraction and measured by UV absorbance on a Nanodrop 2000c.

The V and J genes are TRBV14 and TRBJ2-7, with TRBD1 identical over 10 junction bases. The sequence came from a man aged 25 to 40 in good health. The sample taken for sequencing was naive CD8+ T cells sorted from blood. The label giving this sample's cell subset or site can be read as: CD45RA+CCR7+. The CDR3 amino acid sequence is: CASSQTGGRYEQYF. The nucleotide sequence reads as follows: TGTGCCAGCAGCCAGACAGGGGGCCGGTACGAGCAGTACTTC.